Listed here are 13 T cell receptor beta chains from one sample, sequenced in a study of T-cell reconstitution after alpha-beta-depleted transplantation in children (dated by TCRdb to the mid-2010s). Libraries were prepared through PCR. Sequencer: Illumina HiSeq 2500. Molecular barcoding was employed in the preparation of TCR libraries, with unique molecular identifiers being used to normalize TCRbeta repertoire quantification. The public reads were reprocessed in TCRdb via fastp at Q25 and MiXCR, keeping in-frame beta chains. Rows with a matching CDR3 protein are joined into one entry that keeps the most common DNA and genes. Within this sample are nearly 550,000 distinct CDR3 sequences, with about a sixth of them counted one time only. 3.3% of the sample lies in the top ten. The starting material was PBMCs from the stem cell graft donor, obtained from the stem cell graft. These receptors were collected from a human donor who donated a stem cell graft to a child with acute lymphoblastic leukemia.

This clonotype appeared a few times. The J gene is TRBJ2-7, the V gene TRBV20-1; D ambiguous. The germline gives CDR1 DFQATT, CDR2 SNEGSKA (reference sequence). Trimming stripped 3 bases from V and 6 bases from J, with 15 bases between. There are 13 residues in the CDR3. Here the CDR3 DNA reads TGCAGTGCTAGGCCCCCTTGGAGCGCCGAGCAGTACTTC. Residues: CSARPPWSAEQYF.

Here the CDR3 DNA reads TGTGCCAGCAGTCCAGGACTTTCGCCGGATACGCAGTATTTT. Protein sequence: CASSPGLSPDTQYF. V gene TRBV27 combines with J gene TRBJ2-3, with D perhaps TRBD2 (5 bases). V lost 5 bases to trimming and J lost 6 bases, with 15 bases between them. The germline CDR1 and CDR2 sequences are MNHEY and SMNVEV (reference sequence). This CDR3 has 14 amino acids.

The gene calls are TRBV12-3 or TRBV12-4 and TRBJ1-2; tentative D call: TRBD1 (5 bases). Trimming stripped 6 bases from V and 4 bases from J, with 15 bases between. This CDR3 is 14 amino acids long. The CDR3 is CASSPTPGTYGYTF. CDR3 in DNA: TGTGCCAGCAGCCCGACGCCGGGGACCTATGGCTACACCTTC.

This clonotype was observed a handful of times. The chain employs TRBV7-9 and TRBJ1-2, with D perhaps matching TRBD1 (5 bases). The germline V gene encodes CDR1 SEHNR and CDR2 FQNEAQ (reference sequence). The germline V and J ends were trimmed by 3 bases and 14 bases, with 13 bases remaining between them. This CDR3 comprises 11 residues. DNA for the CDR3: TGTGCCAGCAGCTTTGGGACCGCGGCTACCTTC. Its protein product is CASSFGTAATF.

The chain joins TRBV12-3 or TRBV12-4 to TRBJ1-2, with D perhaps matching TRBD1 (5 bases). V shed 0 bases and J shed 7 bases, with 12 bases lying between them. The length of the CDR3 is 14 residues. CDR3 nucleotide sequence: TGTGCCAGCAGTTTAGCGGCGGGGGTCTCTGGCTACACCTTC. It yields the protein CASSLAAGVSGYTF.

This chain uses TRBV14 with TRBJ2-7; 9 positions agree with TRBD1. The CDR3 extends over 18 amino acids. In germline, CDR1 is SGHDN, CDR2 FVKESK. V was clipped by 4 bases and J by 3 bases; unmatched bases: 16. Here the CDR3 reads CASSPGILRTGDYYEQYF. In DNA form, the CDR3 reads TGTGCCAGCAGCCCTGGAATTCTAAGGACAGGGGATTACTACGAGCAGTACTTC. The full variable domain, with the rest looked up from reference TRBV14 and TRBJ2-7, is EAGVTQFPSHSVIEKGQTVTLRCDPISGHDNLYWYRRVMGKEIKFLLHFVKESKQDESGMPNNRFLAERTGGTYSTLKVQPAELEDSGVYFCASSPGILRTGDYYEQYFGPGTRLTVT.

V is TRBV18 and J is TRBJ1-2; D is perhaps TRBD1 (6 bases). V was pared by 2 bases and J by 4 bases, with 8 bases between. CDR3 length: 13 residues. Germline CDR1 reads KGHSH; CDR2 reads LQKENI. This CDR3 reads CASSPGQIYGYTF. CDR3 bases: TGTGCCAGCTCACCAGGACAGATCTATGGCTACACCTTC.

Only a few counts were recorded for this clonotype. J is TRBJ2-7 and V is TRBV5-1; D possibly corresponds to TRBD2 (6 bases). Germline-derived CDR1 and CDR2 are SGHRS and YFSETQ. Trimming stripped 7 bases from V and 1 base from J, with 9 bases between. The CDR3 length is 12 residues. As DNA, the CDR3 is TGCGCCAGCTACGGGAGTTCCTACGAGCAGTACTTC. It is translated as CASYGSSYEQYF.

The table lists this clonotype with a few counts. The V call is TRBV7-9, the J call TRBJ2-1; the match to TRBD2 covers 10 bases. Per the germline V gene, CDR1 is SEHNR and CDR2 is FQNEAQ (reference sequence). The CDR3 runs to 14 residues. V shed 6 bases and J 8 bases; nucleotides not matched to a gene: 7. CDR3 DNA sequence: TGTGCCAGCAGGACAGCGGGAGGGCCTGATGAGCAGTTCTTC. Its translation: CASRTAGGPDEQFF.

This clonotype was found a few times. V usage is TRBV5-6 and J usage is TRBJ1-1; 7 nucleotides line up with TRBD1. The V gene's germline CDR1 is SGHDT and CDR2 YYEEEE. The CDR3 spans 12 residues. Trimming removed 4 bases from V and 8 bases from J; junction bases left unmatched: 5. DNA of the CDR3: TGTGCCAGCAGCGTTGGGACAGCGGAAGCTTTCTTT. Translating it yields CASSVGTAEAFF.

Comments on this clonotype: The junction does not match germline at one end; this may be a read error. The chain carries TRBV4-1 and TRBJ2-7, with TRBD2 matching 11 bases. The germline V gene encodes CDR1 MGHRA and CDR2 YSYEKL. The CDR3 covers 15 residues. The CDR3 DNA reads as TGCTCCAGCAGCCTGATAGCGGGAGGGCAGGAAGAGCAGTACTTC. It encodes CSSSLIAGGQEEQYF.

The chain employs TRBV5-8 and TRBJ2-1; maybe TRBD1 (6 bases). Trimming removed 0 bases at V and 8 bases at J, with 12 bases between. The germline V gene encodes CDR1 SGHTS and CDR2 YDEGEE. CDR3 length: 14 amino acids. The CDR3 DNA sequence: TGTGCCAGCAGCTTGGCCATAGGGGGTGATGAGCAGTTCTTC. It encodes CASSLAIGGDEQFF.

The CDR3 spells CASSLGDRGHLETQYF. The CDR3 nucleotides are TGCGCCAGCAGCTTGGGAGACAGGGGGCATTTGGAGACCCAGTACTTC. The V and J genes are TRBV5-1 and TRBJ2-5, with 10 bases lining up with TRBD1. This CDR3 contains 16 residues. Germline loops: CDR1 SGHRS, CDR2 YFSETQ. V shed 0 bases, J shed 5 bases, and the junction held 7 bases outside the gene matches.